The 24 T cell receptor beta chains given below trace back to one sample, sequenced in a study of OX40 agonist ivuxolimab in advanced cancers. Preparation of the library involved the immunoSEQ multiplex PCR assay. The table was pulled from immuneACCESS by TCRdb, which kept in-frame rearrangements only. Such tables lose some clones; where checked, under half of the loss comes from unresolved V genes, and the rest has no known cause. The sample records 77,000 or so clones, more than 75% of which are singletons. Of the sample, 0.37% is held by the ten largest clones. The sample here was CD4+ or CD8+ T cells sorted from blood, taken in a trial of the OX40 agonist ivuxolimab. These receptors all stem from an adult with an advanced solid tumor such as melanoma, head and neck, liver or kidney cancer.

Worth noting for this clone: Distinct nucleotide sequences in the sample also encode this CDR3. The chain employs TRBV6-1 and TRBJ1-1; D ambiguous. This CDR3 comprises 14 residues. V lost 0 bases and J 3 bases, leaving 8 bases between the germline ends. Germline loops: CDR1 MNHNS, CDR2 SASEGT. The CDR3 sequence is CASSEALRHTEAFF. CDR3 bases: TGTGCCAGCAGTGAAGCGCTTCGTCACACTGAAGCTTTCTTT.

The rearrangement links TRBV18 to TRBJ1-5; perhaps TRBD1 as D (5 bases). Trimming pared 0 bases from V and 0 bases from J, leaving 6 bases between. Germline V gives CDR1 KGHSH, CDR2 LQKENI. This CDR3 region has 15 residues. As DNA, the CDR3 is TGTGCCAGCTCACCACCGGACACTAGCAATCAGCCCCAGCATTTT. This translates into CASSPPDTSNQPQHF.

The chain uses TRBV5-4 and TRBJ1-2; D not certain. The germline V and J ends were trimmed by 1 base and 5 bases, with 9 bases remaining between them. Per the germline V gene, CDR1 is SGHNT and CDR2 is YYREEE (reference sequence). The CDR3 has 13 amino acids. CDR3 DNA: TGTGCCAGCAGCTTGAACCGGGTGTATGGCTACACCTTC. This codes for CASSLNRVYGYTF.

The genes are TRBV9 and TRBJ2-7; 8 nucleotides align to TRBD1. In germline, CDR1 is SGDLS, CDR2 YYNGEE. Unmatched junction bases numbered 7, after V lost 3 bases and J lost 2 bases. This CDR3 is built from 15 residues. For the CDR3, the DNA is TGTGCCAGCAGCGCAACGTGGGACAGGACCTACGAGCAGTACTTC. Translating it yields CASSATWDRTYEQYF.

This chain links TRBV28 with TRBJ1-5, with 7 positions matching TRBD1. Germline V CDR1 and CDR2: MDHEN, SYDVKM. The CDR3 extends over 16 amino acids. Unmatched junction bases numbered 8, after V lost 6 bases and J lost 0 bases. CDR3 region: CASRTLGQYSNQPQHF. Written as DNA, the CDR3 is TGTGCCAGCAGGACGTTGGGACAGTATAGCAATCAGCCCCAGCATTTT.

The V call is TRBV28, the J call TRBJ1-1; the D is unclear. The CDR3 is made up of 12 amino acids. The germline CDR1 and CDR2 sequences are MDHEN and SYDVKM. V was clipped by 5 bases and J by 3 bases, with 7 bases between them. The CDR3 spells CASSERDTEAFF. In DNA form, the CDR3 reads TGTGCCAGCAGTGAACGGGACACTGAAGCTTTCTTT. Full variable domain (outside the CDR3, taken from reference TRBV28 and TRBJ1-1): DVKVTQSSRYLVKRTGEKVFLECVQDMDHENMFWYRQDPGLGLRLIYFSYDVKMKEKGDIPEGYSVSREKKERFSLILESASTNQTSMYLCASSERDTEAFFGQGTRLTVV.

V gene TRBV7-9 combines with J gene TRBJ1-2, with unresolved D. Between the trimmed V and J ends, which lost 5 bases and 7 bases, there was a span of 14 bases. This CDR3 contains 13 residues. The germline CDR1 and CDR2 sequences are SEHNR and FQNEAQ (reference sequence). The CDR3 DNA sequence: TGTGCCAGCAGCCTCAGAAGGGTATCTGGCTACACCTTC. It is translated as CASSLRRVSGYTF.

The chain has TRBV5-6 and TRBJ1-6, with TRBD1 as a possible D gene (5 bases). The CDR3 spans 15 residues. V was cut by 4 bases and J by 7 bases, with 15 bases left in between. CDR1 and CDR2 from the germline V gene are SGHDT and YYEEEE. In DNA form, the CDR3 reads TGTGCCAGCAGCGCAAGCGGGGGATGGAATTCACCCCTCCACTTT. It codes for CASSASGGWNSPLHF.

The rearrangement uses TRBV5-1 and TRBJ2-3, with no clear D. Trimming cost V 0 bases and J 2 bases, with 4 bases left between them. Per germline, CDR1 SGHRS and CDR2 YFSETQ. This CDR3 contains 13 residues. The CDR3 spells CASSLVPTDTQYF. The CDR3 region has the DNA TGCGCCAGCAGCTTGGTTCCCACAGATACGCAGTATTTT.

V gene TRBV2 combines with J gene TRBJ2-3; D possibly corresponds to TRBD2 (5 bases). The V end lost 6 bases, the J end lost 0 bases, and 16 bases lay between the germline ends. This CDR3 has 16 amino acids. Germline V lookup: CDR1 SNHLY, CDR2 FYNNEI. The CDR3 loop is CASSWVLRDSTDTQYF. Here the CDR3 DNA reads TGTGCCAGCAGCTGGGTGTTGAGGGATAGCACAGATACGCAGTATTTT.

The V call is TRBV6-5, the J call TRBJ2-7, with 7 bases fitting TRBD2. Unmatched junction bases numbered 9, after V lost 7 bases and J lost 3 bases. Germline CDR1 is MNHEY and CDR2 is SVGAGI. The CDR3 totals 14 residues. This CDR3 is CASKPRTSSYEQYF. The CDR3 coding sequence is TGTGCCAGCAAGCCCCGGACTAGTAGCTACGAGCAGTACTTC.

As DNA, the CDR3 is TGTGCCAGCAGTAAAGGGACGGCGGGCGGCACAGATACGCAGTATTTT. It translates to CASSKGTAGGTDTQYF. The chain carries TRBV27 and TRBJ2-3; TRBD1 or TRBD2 may be the D gene (5 bases each). CDR3 length equals 16 residues. V lost 5 bases and J lost 1, with 16 bases in between. Germline CDR1 MNHEY, CDR2 SMNVEV (reference sequence).

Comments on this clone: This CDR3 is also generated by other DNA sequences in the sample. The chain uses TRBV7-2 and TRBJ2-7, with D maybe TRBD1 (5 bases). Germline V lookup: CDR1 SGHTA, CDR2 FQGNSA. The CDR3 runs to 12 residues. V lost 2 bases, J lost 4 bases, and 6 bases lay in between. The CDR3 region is CASSLQGYEQYF. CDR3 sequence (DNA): TGTGCCAGCAGCTTACAGGGTTACGAGCAGTACTTC.

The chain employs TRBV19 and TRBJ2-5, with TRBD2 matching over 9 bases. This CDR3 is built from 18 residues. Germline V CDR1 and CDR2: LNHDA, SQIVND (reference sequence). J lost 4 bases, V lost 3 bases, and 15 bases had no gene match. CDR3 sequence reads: CASSMGPRVAGDRETQYF. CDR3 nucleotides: TGTGCCAGTAGTATGGGACCCCGCGTAGCGGGAGACCGAGAGACCCAGTACTTC.

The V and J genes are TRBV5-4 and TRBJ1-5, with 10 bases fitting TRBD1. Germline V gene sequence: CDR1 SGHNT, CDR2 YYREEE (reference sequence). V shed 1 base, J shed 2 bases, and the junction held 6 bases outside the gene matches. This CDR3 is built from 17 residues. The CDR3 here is CASSLKGDRGGNQPQHF. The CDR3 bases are TGTGCCAGCAGCTTGAAAGGGGACAGGGGCGGCAATCAGCCCCAGCATTTT.

The CDR3 nucleotides are TGCGCCAGCAGCTTTGGGAGGATAGCGGGGGGGCAAGAGACCCAGTACTTC. Its protein product is CASSFGRIAGGQETQYF. This chain joins TRBV5-1 and TRBJ2-5; TRBD2 aligns across 11 bases. The length of the CDR3 is 17 residues. Germline V CDR1 and CDR2: SGHRS, YFSETQ. Unmatched junction bases numbered 8, after V lost 2 bases and J lost 2 bases.

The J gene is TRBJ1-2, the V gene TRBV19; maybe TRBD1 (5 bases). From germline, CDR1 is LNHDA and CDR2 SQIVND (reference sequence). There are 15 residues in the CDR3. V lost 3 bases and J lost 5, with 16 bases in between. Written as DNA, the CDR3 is TGTGCCAGTAGTATTGACTGGGGCGGTGTTTATGGCTACACCTTC. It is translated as CASSIDWGGVYGYTF.

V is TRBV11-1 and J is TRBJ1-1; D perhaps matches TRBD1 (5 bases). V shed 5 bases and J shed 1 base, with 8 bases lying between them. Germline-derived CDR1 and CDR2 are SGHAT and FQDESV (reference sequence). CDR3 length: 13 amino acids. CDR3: CASSTDRNTEAFF. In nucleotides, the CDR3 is TGTGCCAGCAGCACTGACAGGAACACTGAAGCTTTCTTT. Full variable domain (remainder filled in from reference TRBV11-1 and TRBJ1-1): EAEVAQSPRYKITEKSQAVAFWCDPISGHATLYWYRQILGQGPELLVQFQDESVVDDSQLPKDRFSAERLKGVDSTLKIQPAELGDSAMYLCASSTDRNTEAFFGQGTRLTVV.

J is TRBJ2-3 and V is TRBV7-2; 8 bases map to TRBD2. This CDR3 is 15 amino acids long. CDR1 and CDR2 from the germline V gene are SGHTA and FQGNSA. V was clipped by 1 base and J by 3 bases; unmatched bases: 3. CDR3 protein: CASSLGGLVTDTQYF. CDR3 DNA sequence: TGTGCCAGCAGCTTAGGGGGACTAGTGACAGATACGCAGTATTTT.

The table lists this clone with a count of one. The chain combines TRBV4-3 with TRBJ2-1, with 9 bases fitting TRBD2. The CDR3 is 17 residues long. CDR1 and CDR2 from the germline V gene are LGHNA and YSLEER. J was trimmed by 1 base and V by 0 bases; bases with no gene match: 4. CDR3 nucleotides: TGCGCCAGCAGCCAAGATTCAGCGGGGGGATCCTACAATGAGCAGTTCTTC. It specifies CASSQDSAGGSYNEQFF.

The CDR3 protein is CASSKKEVGGYGYTF. DNA of the CDR3: TGTGCCAGCAGCAAGAAAGAGGTCGGGGGCTATGGCTACACCTTC. The chain recombines TRBV21-1 with TRBJ1-2. TRBV21-1 is recorded as a pseudogene. The CDR3 covers 15 residues.

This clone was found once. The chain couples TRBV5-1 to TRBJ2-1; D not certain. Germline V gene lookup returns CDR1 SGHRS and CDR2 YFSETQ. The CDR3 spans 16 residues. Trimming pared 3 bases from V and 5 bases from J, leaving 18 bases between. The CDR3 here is CASSSSLGRGHNEQFF. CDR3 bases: TGCGCCAGCAGCTCTTCCTTAGGACGTGGGCACAATGAGCAGTTCTTC.

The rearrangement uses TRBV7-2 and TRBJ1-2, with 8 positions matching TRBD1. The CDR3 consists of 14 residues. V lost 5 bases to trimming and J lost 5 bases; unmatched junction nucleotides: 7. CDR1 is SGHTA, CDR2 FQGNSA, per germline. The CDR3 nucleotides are TGTGCCAGCAGCGCAGGGCAGGGGGCATATGGCTACACCTTC. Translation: CASSAGQGAYGYTF.

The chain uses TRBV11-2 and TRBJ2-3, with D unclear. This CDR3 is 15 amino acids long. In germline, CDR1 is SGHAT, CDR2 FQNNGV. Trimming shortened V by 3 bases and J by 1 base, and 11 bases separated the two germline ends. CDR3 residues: CASSFLGDGTDTQYF. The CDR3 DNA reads TGTGCCAGCAGCTTTCTGGGCGACGGCACAGATACGCAGTATTTT.